This T cell receptor beta chain is from a study of T cell responses to AZD1222 COVID-19 vaccine. As for the study in general: Timing groups of about 4 and about 12 weeks for second doses were pooled. Study-wide results and caveats: Among the donors, most were white British and more were female, and clonal diversity was possibly underestimated.

Using immunoSEQ multiplex PCR, the repertoire was profiled, and TCRdb retains in-frame clones only, with some absent. The data show about 120,000 clones, with 85% to 90% seen just once and about 3% held by the top ten. About this clone itself: Its cognate antigen is unknown.

The sequencing used peripheral blood, collected on day 0 of AZD1222 vaccination. The receptor was isolated from an adult in good health.

In nucleotides, the CDR3 is TGTGCCTGCAGGGGGGGCTACGAGCAGTACTTC. Amino acid sequence: CACRGGYEQYF. V and J are TRBV30 and TRBJ2-7, with D perhaps assigned TRBD1 or TRBD2 (7 bases each). The CDR3 loop spans 11 amino acids. In germline, CDR1 is GTSNPN, CDR2 SVGIG (reference sequence). V was trimmed by 6 bases and J by 3 bases, leaving 9 bases between them.